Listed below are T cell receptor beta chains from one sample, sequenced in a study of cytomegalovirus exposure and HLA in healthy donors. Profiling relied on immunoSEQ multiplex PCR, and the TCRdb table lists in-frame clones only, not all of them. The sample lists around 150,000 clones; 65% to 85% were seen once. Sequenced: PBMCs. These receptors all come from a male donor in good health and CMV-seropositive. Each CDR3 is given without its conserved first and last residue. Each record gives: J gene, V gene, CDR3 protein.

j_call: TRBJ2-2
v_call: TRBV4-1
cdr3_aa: ASSFGQGNTGELF

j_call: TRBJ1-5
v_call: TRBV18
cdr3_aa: ASSPTGNNQPQH

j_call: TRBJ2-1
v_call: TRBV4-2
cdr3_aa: ASSQGEGRGNEQF

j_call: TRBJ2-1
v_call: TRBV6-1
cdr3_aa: ASILGLAGGYEQF

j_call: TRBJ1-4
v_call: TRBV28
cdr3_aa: ASSLPGVNEKLF

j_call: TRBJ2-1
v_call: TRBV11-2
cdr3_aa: ASSPPSMRAASSYNEQF

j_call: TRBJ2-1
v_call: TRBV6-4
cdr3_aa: ASSPGLEGNEQF

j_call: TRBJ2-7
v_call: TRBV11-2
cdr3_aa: ASSLAPVPYEQY

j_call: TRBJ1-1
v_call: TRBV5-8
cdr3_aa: ASSRRGQERRAF

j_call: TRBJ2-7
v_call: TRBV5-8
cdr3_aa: ASSLLDSVDEQY

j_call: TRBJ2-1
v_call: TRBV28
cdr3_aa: ASTLGRLAERQF

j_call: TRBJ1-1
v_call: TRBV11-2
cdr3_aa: ASSRETGSEAF

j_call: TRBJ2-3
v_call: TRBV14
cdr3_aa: ASSQESTSVDTQY

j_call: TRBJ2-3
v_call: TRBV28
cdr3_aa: ASRSYGRSGRWSDTQY

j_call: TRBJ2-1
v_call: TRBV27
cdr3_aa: ASSRGYSSYNEQF

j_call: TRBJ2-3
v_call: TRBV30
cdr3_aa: AWSRFSGPSTDTQY

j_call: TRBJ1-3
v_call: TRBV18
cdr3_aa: ASSPPLEDLIGNTIY

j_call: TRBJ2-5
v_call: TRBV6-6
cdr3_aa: ASSYSHFQETQY

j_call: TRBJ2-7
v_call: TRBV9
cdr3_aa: ASSGEGTVFYEQY

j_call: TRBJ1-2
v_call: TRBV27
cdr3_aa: ASTSNVVDYGYT

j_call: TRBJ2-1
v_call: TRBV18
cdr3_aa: ASSPGSNEQF

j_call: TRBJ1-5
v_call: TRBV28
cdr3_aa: ASRDPGTGKNQPQH

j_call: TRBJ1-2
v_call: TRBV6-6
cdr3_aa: ASSYSRTGGYGYT

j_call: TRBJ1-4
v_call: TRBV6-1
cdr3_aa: ASSGRGRAEKLF

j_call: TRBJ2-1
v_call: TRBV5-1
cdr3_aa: ASRLAGGYNEQF

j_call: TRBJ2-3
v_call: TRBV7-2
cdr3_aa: ASTGTSVRTDTQY

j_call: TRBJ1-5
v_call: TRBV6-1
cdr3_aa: ASSEGGNDQPQH

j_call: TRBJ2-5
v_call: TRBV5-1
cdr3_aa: ASSFGQAQETQY

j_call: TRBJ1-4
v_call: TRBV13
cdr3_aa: ASSLQGANEKLF

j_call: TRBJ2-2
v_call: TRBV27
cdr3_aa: ASSFKQGKTGELF

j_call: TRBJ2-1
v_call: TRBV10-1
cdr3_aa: ASSAGDVHNEQF

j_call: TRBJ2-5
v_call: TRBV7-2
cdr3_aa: ASSYTVRETQY

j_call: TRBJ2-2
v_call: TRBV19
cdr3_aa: ASNPADRGTGELF

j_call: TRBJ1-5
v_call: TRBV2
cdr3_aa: ASSRTGRNQPQH

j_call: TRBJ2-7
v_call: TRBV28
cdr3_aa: ASSFSSYEQY

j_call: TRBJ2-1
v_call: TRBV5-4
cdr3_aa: ASTTGQLPNNEQF

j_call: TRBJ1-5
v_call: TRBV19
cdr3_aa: ASSPDRGPAQPQH

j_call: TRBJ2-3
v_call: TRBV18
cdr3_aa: ASSPGGSADTQY

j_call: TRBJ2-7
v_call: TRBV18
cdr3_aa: ASSPEYEQY

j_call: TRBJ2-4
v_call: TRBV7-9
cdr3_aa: ASSFAGTSGRAGNIQY

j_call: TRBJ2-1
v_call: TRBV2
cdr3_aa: ASGGLAVEQF

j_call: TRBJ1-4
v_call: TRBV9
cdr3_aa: ASSVSGADEKLF

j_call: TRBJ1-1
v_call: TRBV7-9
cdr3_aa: ASSLRGDTEAF

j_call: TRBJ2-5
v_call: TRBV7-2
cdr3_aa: ASSLGVGLETQY

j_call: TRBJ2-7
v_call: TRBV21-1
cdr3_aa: ASGLPTGLIYEQY

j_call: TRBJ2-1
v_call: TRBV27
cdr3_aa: ATESYNEQF

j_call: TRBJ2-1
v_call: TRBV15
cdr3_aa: ATSSQYNEQF

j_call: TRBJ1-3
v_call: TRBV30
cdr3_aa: AWSVYRGAGNTIY

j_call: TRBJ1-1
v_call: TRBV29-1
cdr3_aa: SVIELNTEAF

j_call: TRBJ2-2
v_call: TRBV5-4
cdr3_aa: ASLPPGLAGVPGTGELF

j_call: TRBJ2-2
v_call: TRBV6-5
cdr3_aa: ASSQNFGGSGELF

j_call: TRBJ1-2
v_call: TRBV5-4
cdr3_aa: ASSSTHGVEYYGYT

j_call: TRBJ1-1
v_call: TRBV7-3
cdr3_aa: ASSSPTGGNTEAF

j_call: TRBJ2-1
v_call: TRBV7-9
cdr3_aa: ASSRAGGYNEQF

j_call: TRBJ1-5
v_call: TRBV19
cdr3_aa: ASSIPPGSLNQPQH

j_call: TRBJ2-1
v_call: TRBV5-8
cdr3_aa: ASSLYRVQRGGNEQF

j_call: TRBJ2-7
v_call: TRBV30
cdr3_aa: AWAGTNSYEQY

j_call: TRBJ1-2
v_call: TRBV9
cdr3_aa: ASSARQGINYGYT

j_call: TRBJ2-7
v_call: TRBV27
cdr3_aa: ASSLGESWY